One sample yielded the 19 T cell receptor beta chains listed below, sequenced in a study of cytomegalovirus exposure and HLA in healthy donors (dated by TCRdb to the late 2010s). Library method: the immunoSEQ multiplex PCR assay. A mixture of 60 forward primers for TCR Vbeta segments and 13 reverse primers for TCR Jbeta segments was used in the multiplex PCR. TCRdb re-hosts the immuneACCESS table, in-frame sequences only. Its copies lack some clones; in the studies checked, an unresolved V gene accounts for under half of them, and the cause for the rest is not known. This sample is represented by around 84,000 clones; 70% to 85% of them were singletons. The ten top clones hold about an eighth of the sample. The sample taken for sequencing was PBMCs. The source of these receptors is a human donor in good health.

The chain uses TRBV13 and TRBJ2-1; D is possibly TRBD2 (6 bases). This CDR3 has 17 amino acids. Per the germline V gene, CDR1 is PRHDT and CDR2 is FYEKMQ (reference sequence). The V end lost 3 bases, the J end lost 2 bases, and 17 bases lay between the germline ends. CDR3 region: CASSFRDSDLTYNEQFF. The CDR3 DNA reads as TGTGCCAGCAGCTTTAGGGACTCAGACTTGACCTACAATGAGCAGTTCTTC.

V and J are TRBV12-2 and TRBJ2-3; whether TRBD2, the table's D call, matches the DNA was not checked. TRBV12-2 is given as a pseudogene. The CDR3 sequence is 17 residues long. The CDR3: CASRLEGNREYTDTQYF. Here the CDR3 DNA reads TGTGCAAGTCGCTTAGAGGGAAACCGGGAGTACACAGATACGCAGTATTTT.

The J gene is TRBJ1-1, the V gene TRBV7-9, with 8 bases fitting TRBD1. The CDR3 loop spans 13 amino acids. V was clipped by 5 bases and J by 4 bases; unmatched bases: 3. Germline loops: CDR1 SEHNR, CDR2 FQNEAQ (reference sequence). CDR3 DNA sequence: TGTGCCAGCAGCCCGACAGGGGTCACTGAAGCTTTCTTT. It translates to CASSPTGVTEAFF. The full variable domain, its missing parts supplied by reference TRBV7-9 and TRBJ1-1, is DTGVSQNPRHKITKRGQNVTFRCDPISEHNRLYWYRQTLGQGPEFLTYFQNEAQLEKSRLLSDRFSAERPKGSFSTLEIQRTEQGDSAMYLCASSPTGVTEAFFGQGTRLTVV.

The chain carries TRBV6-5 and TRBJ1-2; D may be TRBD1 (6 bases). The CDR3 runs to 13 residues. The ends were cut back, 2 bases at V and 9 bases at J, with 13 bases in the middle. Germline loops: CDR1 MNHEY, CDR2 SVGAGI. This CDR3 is CASSYVTGQSYTF. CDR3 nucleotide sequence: TGTGCCAGCAGTTACGTTACAGGGCAAAGCTACACCTTC.

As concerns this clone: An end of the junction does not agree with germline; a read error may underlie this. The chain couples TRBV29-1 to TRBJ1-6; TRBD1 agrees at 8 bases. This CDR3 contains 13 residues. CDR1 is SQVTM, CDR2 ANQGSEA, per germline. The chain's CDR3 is CSVAETGDSPLNF. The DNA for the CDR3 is TGCAGCGTTGCGGAGACAGGGGATTCACCCCTCAACTTT.

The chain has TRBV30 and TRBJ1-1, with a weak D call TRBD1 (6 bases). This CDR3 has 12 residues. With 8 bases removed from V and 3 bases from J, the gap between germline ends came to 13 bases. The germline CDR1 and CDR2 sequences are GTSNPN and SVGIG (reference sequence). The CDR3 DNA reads TGTGCCGGGGGAGACAGGTACACTGAAGCTTTCTTT. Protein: CAGGDRYTEAFF.

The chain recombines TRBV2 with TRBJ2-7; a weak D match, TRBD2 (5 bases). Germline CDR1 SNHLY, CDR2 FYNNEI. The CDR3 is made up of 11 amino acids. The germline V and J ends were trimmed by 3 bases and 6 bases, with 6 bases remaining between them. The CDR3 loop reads CASSEAGEQYF. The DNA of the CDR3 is TGTGCCAGCAGTGAGGCGGGCGAGCAGTACTTC.

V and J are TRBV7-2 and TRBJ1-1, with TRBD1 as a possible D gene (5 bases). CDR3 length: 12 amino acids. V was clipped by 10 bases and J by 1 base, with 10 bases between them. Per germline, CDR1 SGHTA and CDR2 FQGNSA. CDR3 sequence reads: CAILRGNTEAFF. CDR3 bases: TGTGCCATCTTAAGGGGGAACACTGAAGCTTTCTTT.

The CDR3 spells CASSRKGWLAGGHQETQYF. The CDR3 DNA follows: TGTGCCAGCAGCCGGAAAGGTTGGCTAGCGGGGGGGCATCAAGAGACCCAGTACTTC. The chain links TRBV13 to TRBJ2-5; TRBD2 aligns across 12 bases. The CDR3 runs 19 residues. V dropped 5 bases and J dropped 2; count of bases not matched to a gene: 15. CDR1 PRHDT and CDR2 FYEKMQ come from the germline V gene (reference sequence).

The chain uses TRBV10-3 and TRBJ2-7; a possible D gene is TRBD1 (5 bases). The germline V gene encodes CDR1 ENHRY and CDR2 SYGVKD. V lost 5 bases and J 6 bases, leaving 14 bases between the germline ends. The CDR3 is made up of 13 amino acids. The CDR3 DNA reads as TGTGCCATCAGTAACGTCCAGGGTGCCGAGCAGTACTTC. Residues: CAISNVQGAEQYF.

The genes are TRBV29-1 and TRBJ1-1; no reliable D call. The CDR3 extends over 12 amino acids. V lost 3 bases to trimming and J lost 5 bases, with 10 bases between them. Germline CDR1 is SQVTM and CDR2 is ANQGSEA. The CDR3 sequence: CSVDERGTEAFF. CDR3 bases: TGCAGCGTTGATGAACGAGGGACTGAAGCTTTCTTT.

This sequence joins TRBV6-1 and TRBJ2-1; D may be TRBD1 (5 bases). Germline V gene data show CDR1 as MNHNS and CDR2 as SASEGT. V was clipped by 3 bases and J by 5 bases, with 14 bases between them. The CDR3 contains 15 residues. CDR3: CASSDAGSPNNEQFF. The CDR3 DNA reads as TGTGCCAGCAGTGACGCAGGGTCCCCTAACAATGAGCAGTTCTTC.

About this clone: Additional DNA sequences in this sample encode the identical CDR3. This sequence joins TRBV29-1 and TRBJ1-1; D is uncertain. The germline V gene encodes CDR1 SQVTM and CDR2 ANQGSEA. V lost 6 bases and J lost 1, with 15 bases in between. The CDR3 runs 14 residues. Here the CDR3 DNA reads TGCAGCGTCCACAAGTCTTTAAGGAACACTGAAGCTTTCTTT. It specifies CSVHKSLRNTEAFF.

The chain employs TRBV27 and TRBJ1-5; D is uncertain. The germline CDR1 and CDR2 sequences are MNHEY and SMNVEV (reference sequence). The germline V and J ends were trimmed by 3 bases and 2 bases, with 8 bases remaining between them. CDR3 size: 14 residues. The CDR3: CASSFGQGNQPQHF. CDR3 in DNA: TGTGCCAGCAGTTTCGGCCAGGGCAATCAGCCCCAGCATTTT.

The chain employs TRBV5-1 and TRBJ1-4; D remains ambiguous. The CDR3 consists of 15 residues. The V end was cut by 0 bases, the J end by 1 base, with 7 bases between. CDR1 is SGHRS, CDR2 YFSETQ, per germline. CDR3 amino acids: CASSLGQLTNEKLFF. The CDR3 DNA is TGCGCCAGCAGCTTGGGGCAGTTAACTAATGAAAAACTGTTTTTT.

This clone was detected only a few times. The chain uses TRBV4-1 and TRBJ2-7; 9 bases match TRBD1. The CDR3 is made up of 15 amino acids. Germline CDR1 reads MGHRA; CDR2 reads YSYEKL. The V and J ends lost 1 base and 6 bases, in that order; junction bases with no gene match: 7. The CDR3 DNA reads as TGCGCCAGCAGCCAAGCCGGGACAGGGAGAAGCGAGCAGTACTTC. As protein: CASSQAGTGRSEQYF.

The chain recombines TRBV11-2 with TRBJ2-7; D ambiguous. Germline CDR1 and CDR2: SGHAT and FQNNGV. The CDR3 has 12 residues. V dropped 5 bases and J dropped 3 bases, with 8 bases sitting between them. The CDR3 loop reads CASSQNGYEQYF. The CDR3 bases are TGTGCCAGCAGCCAAAACGGCTACGAGCAGTACTTC.

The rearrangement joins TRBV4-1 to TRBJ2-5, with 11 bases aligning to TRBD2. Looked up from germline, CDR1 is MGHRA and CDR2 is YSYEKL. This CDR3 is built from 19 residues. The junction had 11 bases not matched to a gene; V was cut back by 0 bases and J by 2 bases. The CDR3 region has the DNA TGCGCCAGCAGCCAAGAAGCGCCTAGCGGGGGGAGGAGGCAAGAGACCCAGTACTTC. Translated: CASSQEAPSGGRRQETQYF.

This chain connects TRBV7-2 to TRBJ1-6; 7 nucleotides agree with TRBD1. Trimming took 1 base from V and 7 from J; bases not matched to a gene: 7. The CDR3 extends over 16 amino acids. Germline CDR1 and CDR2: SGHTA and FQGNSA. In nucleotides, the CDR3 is TGTGCCAGCAGCTTAGTTTTCGGGGGACAGAATTCACCCCTCCACTTT. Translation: CASSLVFGGQNSPLHF.